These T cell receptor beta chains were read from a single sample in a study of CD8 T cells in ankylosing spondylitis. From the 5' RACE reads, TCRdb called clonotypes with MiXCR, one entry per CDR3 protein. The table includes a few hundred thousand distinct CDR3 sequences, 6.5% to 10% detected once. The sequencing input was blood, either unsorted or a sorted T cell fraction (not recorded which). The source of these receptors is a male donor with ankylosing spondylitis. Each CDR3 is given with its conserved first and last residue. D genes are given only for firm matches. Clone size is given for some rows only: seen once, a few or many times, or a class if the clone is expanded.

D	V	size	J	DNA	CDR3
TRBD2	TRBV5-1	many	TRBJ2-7	TGCGCCAGCAGGTCCGGGACTAGCGGAAGCTACGAGCAGTACTTC	CASRSGTSGSYEQYF
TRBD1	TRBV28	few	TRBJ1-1	TGTGCCAGCAGTAGACAGGGGACTGCCAAAGAAGCTTTCTTT	CASSRQGTAKEAFF
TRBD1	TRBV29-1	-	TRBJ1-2	TGCAGCGGTGGGACAGGCCCCTATGGCTACACCTTC	CSGGTGPYGYTF
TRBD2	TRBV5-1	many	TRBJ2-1	TGCGCCAGCAGCAATCCTCGGACTAGCAGCTACAATGAGCAGTTCTTC	CASSNPRTSSYNEQFF
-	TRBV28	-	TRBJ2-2	TGTGCCAGCTGGGGCGGGGAGCTGTTTTTT	CASWGGELFF
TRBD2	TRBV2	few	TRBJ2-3	TGTGCCAGCAGGAGCGGGAGCCCAGATACGCAGTATTTT	CASRSGSPDTQYF
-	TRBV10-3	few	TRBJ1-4	TGTGCCATCAGTGACAGATATAATGAAAAACTGTTTTTT	CAISDRYNEKLFF
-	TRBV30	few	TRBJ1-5	TGTGCCTGGGACTTTACAGGGATTCAGCCCCAGCATTTT	CAWDFTGIQPQHF
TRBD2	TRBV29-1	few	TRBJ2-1	TGCAGCGTTGAAGATCTGTCGGGACTAGGGTACAATGAGCAGTTCTTC	CSVEDLSGLGYNEQFF
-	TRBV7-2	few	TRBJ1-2	TGTGCCAGCAGCTTAGGGTCCGGGAGCGCCGGCGGCTACACCTTC	CASSLGSGSAGGYTF
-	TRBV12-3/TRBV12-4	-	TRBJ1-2	TGTGCCAGCAGTCTCAGCAGGGGCTATGGCTACACCTTC	CASSLSRGYGYTF
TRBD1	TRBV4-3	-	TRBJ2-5	TGCGCCAGCAGCACAGGGACAGGGGAAGAGACCCAGTACTTC	CASSTGTGEETQYF
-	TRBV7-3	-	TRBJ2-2	TGTGCCAGCAGCTACGGATCCTTCGCGAACACCGGGGAGCTGTTTTTT	CASSYGSFANTGELFF
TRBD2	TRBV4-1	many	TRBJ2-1	TGCGCCAGCAGCCCCCGGACGCCTAGCGGGAGAAATGAGCAGTTCTTC	CASSPRTPSGRNEQFF
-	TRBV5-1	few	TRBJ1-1	TGCGCCAGCCAGCCACAGGGTATGAACACTGAAGCTTTCTTT	CASQPQGMNTEAFF
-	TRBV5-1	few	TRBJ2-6	TGCGCCAGCAGCTTGGCCTACATCTCTGGGGCCAACGTCCTGACTTTC	CASSLAYISGANVLTF
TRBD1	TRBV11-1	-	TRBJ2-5	TGTGCCAGCAGCTCTTCCACAGGGGGAGAGACCCAGTACTTC	CASSSSTGGETQYF
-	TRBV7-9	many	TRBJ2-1	TGTGCCAGCAGACCGGAGGGGGTCGGTGAGCAGTTCTTC	CASRPEGVGEQFF
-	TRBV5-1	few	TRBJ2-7	TGCGCCAGCAGCCAGGACCTCACTTATATCGAGCAGTACTTC	CASSQDLTYIEQYF
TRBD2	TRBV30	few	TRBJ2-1	TGTGCCTGGGGGGGACTAGCGGCAATCAATGAGCAGTTCTTC	CAWGGLAAINEQFF
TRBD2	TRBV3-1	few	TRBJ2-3	TGTGCCAGCAGCCAAAGGTCTGGACTAGGGACAGATACGCAGTATTTT	CASSQRSGLGTDTQYF
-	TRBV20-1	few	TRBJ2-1	TGCAGTGCTCTGACCATTCGCTTTTACAATGAGCAGTTCTTC	CSALTIRFYNEQFF
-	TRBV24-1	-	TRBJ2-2	TGTGCCACCGAAAGCGAGAACACCGGGGAGCTGTTTTTT	CATESENTGELFF
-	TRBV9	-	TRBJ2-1	TGTGCCAGCACACTCCGGGGTGACTCCTACAATGAGCAGTTCTTC	CASTLRGDSYNEQFF
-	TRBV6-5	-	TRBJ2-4	TGTGCCAGCAGTTACCGCGAGTTACGTGAGGGCCAAGACATTCAGTACTTC	CASSYRELREGQDIQYF
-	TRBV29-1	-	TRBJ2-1	TGCAGCGTTGACGGCGGGAATGAGCAGTTCTTC	CSVDGGNEQFF
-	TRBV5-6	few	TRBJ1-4	TGTGCCAGCAGCTTGATGTCGGGGGAAAGAGAAAAACTGTTTTTT	CASSLMSGEREKLFF
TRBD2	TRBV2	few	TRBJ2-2	TGTGCCAGTGGAGTAGTGCTAGCGGTTAACACCGGGGAGCTGTTTTTT	CASGVVLAVNTGELFF
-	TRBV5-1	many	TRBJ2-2	TGCGCCAGCAGCTTGACCGTGAGCACCGGGGAGCTGTTTTTT	CASSLTVSTGELFF
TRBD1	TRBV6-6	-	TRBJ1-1	TGTGCCAGCAGCCCCGGACAGGAGAATGAAGCTTTCTTT	CASSPGQENEAFF
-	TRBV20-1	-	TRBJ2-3	TGCAGTGCTAGCCCCACCAATCGTACGCAGTATTTT	CSASPTNRTQYF
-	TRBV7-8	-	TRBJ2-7	TGTGCCAGCAGCTCGCATCGGGACATATCCTACGAGCAGTACTTC	CASSSHRDISYEQYF
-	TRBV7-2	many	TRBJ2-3	TGTGCCAGCAGTTCCCTCGCGGACAAGGCGCAGTATTTT	CASSSLADKAQYF
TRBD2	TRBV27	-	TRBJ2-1	TGTGCCAGCCACCAGCGGGAGTCCAATGAGCAGTTCTTC	CASHQRESNEQFF
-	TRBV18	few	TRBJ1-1	TGTGCCAGCTCACCACCTCAACTTGAAGCTTTCTTT	CASSPPQLEAFF
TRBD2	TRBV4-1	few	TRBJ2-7	TGCGCCAGCAGCCCTTTGACTAGCGGGGGGGAGGCCTACGAGCAGTACTTC	CASSPLTSGGEAYEQYF
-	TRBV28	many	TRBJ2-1	TGTGCCAGCAGTTCGGCAGGGAATATAAATGGTCGCCAGCAGTTCTTC	CASSSAGNINGRQQFF
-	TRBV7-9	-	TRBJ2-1	TGTGCCAGCAGCCGAACTCTAGTCAATGAGCAGTTCTTC	CASSRTLVNEQFF
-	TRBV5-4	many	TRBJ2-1	TGTGCCAGCAGCAAGCCCCGGGGGTTGTGGGAGCACAATGAGCAGTTCTTC	CASSKPRGLWEHNEQFF
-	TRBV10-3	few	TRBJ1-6	TGTGCCATCAGTGACAGGGAAGGTTCACCCCTCCACTTT	CAISDREGSPLHF
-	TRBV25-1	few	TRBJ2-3	TGTGCCAGCAGTGACCAGGGGCAGGGGCGTACAGATACGCAGTATTTT	CASSDQGQGRTDTQYF
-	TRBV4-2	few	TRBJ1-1	TGTGCCAGCAGCCCGAGTATAATTGCAAACACTGAAGCTTTCTTT	CASSPSIIANTEAFF
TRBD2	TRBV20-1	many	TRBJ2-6	TGCAGTGCTAGTCTTATAGCGGGAGGCCCCTCTGGGGCCAACGTCCTGACTTTC	CSASLIAGGPSGANVLTF
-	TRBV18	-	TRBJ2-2	TGTGCCAGCTCACCTCGTCCTATAAACACCGGGGAGCTGTTTTTT	CASSPRPINTGELFF
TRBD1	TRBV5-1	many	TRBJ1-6	TGCGCCAGCAGCTTGGCCGGGACAGTAAATTCACCCCTCCACTTT	CASSLAGTVNSPLHF
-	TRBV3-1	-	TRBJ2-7	TGTGCCAGCAGCACCCGCGCAGCACACTACGAGCAGTACTTC	CASSTRAAHYEQYF
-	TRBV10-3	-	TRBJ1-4	TGTGCCATCAGTGACCTCGGGACCGGAGAAAAACTGTTTTTT	CAISDLGTGEKLFF